These 5 T cell receptor beta chains were sequenced from one sample in a study of T cells expressing NK-cell markers. Following a re-call of the 5' RACE reads, TCRdb has one entry per CDR3 protein and lacks DNA. This sample's table has 150,000 to 200,000 distinct CDR3 sequences. Material: blood T cells: a sorted CD56 or NKG2C T cell subset, CD4+ or CD8+ T cells, or bulk PBMC T cells (not recorded which). Receptor source: a man aged 18-70 years in good health.

The rearrangement uses TRBV9 and TRBJ1-2; TCRdb's D gene call, TRBD1, goes unchecked for lack of DNA. Germline V gene data show CDR1 as SGDLS and CDR2 as YYNGEE. This CDR3 spans 16 amino acids. CDR3: CASSVEKRGQDYGYTF. The full variable domain, rest sourced from reference TRBV9 and TRBJ1-2, is DSGVTQTPKHLITATGQRVTLRCSPRSGDLSVYWYQQSLDQGLQFLIQYYNGEERAKGNILERFSAQQFPDLHSELNLSSLELGDSALYFCASSVEKRGQDYGYTFGSGTRLTVV.

CDR3 in amino acids: CASSFQLAGEGSNQPQHF. The chain combines TRBV5-5 with TRBJ1-5. CDR1 is SGHKS and CDR2 is YYEKEE in the germline V gene (reference sequence). This CDR3 has 18 amino acids. The full variable domain, completed using reference TRBV5-5 and TRBJ1-5, is DAGVTQSPTHLIKTRGQQVTLRCSPISGHKSVSWYQQVLGQGPQFIFQYYEKEERGRGNFPDRFSARQFPNYSSELNVNALLLGDSALYLCASSFQLAGEGSNQPQHFGDGTRLSIL.

The chain links TRBV5-1 to TRBJ2-1; TCRdb returns TRBD2, unconfirmable since there is no DNA. CDR1 is SGHRS and CDR2 is YFSETQ in the germline V gene. This CDR3 comprises 16 residues. CDR3 loop: CASSLNSGGEYNEQFF.

The CDR3 loop reads CSAAGDTGELFF. V is TRBV20-1 and J is TRBJ2-2; TCRdb lists TRBD2, though no DNA is available to test this call. CDR3 length equals 12 residues. From germline, CDR1 is DFQATT and CDR2 SNEGSKA (reference sequence).

This sequence joins TRBV19 and TRBJ1-5. Germline loops: CDR1 LNHDA, CDR2 SQIVND (reference sequence). The CDR3 covers 14 residues. CDR3 in amino acids: CASSIDLYYQPQHF.